The source of this T cell receptor beta chain is a study of human T cells and chemical hapten exposure. This CDR3 contains 14 residues. CDR1 is DFQATT, CDR2 SNEGSKA, per germline (reference sequence). MiXCR, run by TCRdb on the RACE reads, gives a single entry per CDR3 protein. The table includes some 79,000 distinct CDR3 sequences, roughly a tenth detected once. As for time point: patch test 3, about 24 weeks after DPC sensitization. Treatment specified: therapeutic diphenylcyclopropenone sensitization with weekly scalp DPC. The chain joins TRBV20-1 to TRBJ2-3; 8 bases fit TRBD1. The sequences come from whole blood, collected in connection with sensitization to the hapten diphenylcyclopropenone (DPC). The TCR originated in a woman aged 45 to 65 with alopecia areata. Some clones in this sample may be carry-over from other donors' samples. The CDR3 region has the DNA TGCAGCCTCCTCCGACAGGGGCGCACAGATACGCAGTATTTT. Translating it yields CSLLRQGRTDTQYF.